Sequencing of this TCR beta chain was carried out in a study of T cells in women clearing cervical HPV infection. The overall study: Cases: HPV16-related CIN3 or worse on histology, a couple of invasive cancers. Cases' blood sampling followed lesion detection by median around 150 days (90 to 200). Overall study results and limits: Repertoire richness, not evenness, was significantly elevated in CIN3+ cases versus controls.

Of note for this clone: Its target is unknown. The CDR3 is cut off 3 residues early in the read; its end comes from the germline J gene.

Trimming left V 0 bases short and J 8 bases short, with 18 bases between. This CDR3 comprises 16 residues. Germline V gene data show CDR1 as SGHVS and CDR2 as FQNEAQ. Sequencing was performed with immunoSEQ multiplex PCR; in TCRdb, only in-frame clones are kept and a portion is missing. The table for this sample gives more than 45,000 clones. The sample comprised blood buffy coat. The receptor was isolated from a woman between 18 and 70 years old with a cervical HPV16 infection that either progressed to CIN3+ or cleared (not recorded which). The chain has TRBV7-8 and TRBJ2-3; D is perhaps TRBD1 (5 bases). Incomplete CDR3 DNA: TGTGCCAGCAGCTTAGCGGGGCGGCCGGCGCATGGTACG. Translating it yields CASSLAGRPAHGT. The CDR3, in full, reads CASSLAGRPAHGTQYF. The whole variable domain, remainder taken from reference TRBV7-8 and TRBJ2-3, is GAGVSQSPRYKVAKRGQDVALRCDPISGHVSLFWYQQALGQGPEFLTYFQNEAQLDKSGLPSDRFFAERPEGSVSTLKIQRTQQEDSAVYLCASSLAGRPAHGTQYFGPGTRLTVL.